This T cell receptor beta chain derives from a study of shared clonotypes between healthy human individuals. The protocol was immunoSEQ multiplex PCR, while the TCRdb copy is restricted to in-frame clones and leaves out a portion. The data contain approximately 95,000 clones, under 70% of them singletons. Study-wide points: Estimated richness was generally greater in naive than memory subsets.

To note about this clone: Its antigen remains unidentified.

Source material: memory CD8+ T cells sorted from blood. Subset indicated: CD45RO+ cells pooled with CCR7-negative TemRA cells. The sequence derives from a man under 40 in good health.

The CDR3 coding sequence is TGTGCCAGCAGCAGCACAGGGGTCCACGAGCAGTACTTC. Translated: CASSSTGVHEQYF. J is TRBJ2-7 and V is TRBV5-4; 7 nucleotides match TRBD1. The CDR3 covers 13 residues. Germline V CDR1 and CDR2: SGHNT, YYREEE (reference sequence). V trimming: 4 bases; J trimming: 5 bases; junction bases outside the gene matches: 6.